These T cell receptor beta chains were read from a single sample in a study of shared clonotypes between healthy human individuals. Profiled with immunoSEQ multiplex PCR; TCRdb holds only in-frame clones, not every one. The repertoire includes some 2,100,000 clones, 90% to 96% of them detected once, and less than 0.15% sits in the top ten. Sequenced sample: naive CD4+ T cells sorted from blood. These receptors originate from a man younger than 30 in good health. The CDR3 runs from the conserved cysteine through the conserved F or W. D genes are given only for firm matches.

j_gene | v_gene | d_gene | CDR3aa
TRBJ2-2 | TRBV10-2 | TRBD1 | CASSEPNTGTGGTGELFF
TRBJ1-2 | TRBV21-1 | . | CASSNPGAVGVYGYTF
TRBJ2-5 | TRBV9 | . | CASSRGRSQETQYF
TRBJ2-7 | TRBV2 | . | CASREVAEQYF
TRBJ2-1 | TRBV18 | . | CASSPDYNEQFF
TRBJ2-2 | TRBV9 | TRBD1 | CASAPHGQGIGELFF
TRBJ2-1 | TRBV7-9 | TRBD2 | CASSFSGRANEQFF
TRBJ1-2 | TRBV4-3 | TRBD1 | CASSQDDRESGGYTF
TRBJ2-7 | TRBV5-1 | TRBD1 | CASQTGLSTYEQYF
TRBJ1-2 | TRBV27 | TRBD1 | CASSLLGRGQGADGYTF
TRBJ1-5 | TRBV6-6 | . | CASSYVAGGNQPQHF
TRBJ2-6 | TRBV5-4 | . | CASSPGPRTFSGANVLTF
TRBJ2-2 | TRBV29-1 | . | CSAERFQFGELFF
TRBJ2-1 | TRBV7-9 | . | CASSWGDRAEQFF
TRBJ2-3 | TRBV6-5 | . | CASGLGRQTDTQYF
TRBJ1-4 | TRBV28 | . | CASSLRSFPDGEKLFF